This T cell receptor (beta chain) was captured in a study of T cells in Graves' hyperthyroidism and ophthalmopathy. The V end lost 5 bases, the J end lost 1 base, and 12 bases lay between the germline ends. The germline gives CDR1 SNHLY, CDR2 FYNNEI. The CDR3 is 14 residues long. Ophthalmopathy patients had Clinical Activity Score at least 3, NOSPECS grade at least 4, duration under 3 months. The diagnoses drew upon clinical symptoms, serum thyroxine and TRAb, thyroid ultrasound and orbital computed tomography. Using RNA transcripts as the source, TCR beta CDR3 regions were amplified. The HTBI set primed first-round TCR CDR3 RT-PCR. TCRdb ran MiXCR on the multiplex PCR reads and lists one entry per CDR3 protein. The profile shows more than 500,000 distinct CDR3 sequences, about 16% of them singletons. This clonotype was counted many times.

V is TRBV2 and J is TRBJ2-7; TRBD1 is a possible D gene (6 bases). The clonotype originates from a woman in her thirties with Graves' ophthalmopathy. The sample taken for sequencing was blood. Here the CDR3 reads CASSRDTESYEQYF. The DNA for the CDR3 is TGTGCCAGCAGTAGGGACACCGAATCCTACGAGCAGTACTTC.